Each of the 16 T cell receptor beta chains below was sequenced from the same sample in a study of T cell repertoires in cytomegalovirus infection. Using its own MiXCR run on the reads, TCRdb lists one record per CDR3 protein. The repertoire includes 500,000 or so distinct CDR3 sequences, 16% of them detected once, and under 30% sits in the top ten. Sequencing was done on a sample of CD8+ T cells from PBMCs. The receptors originated from a human donor in good health (CMV status not recorded). Some clones in this sample may be carry-over from other donors' samples.

The V and J genes are TRBV4-1 and TRBJ1-5, with 12 bases that match TRBD1. Trimming cost V 4 bases and J 6 bases; bases outside gene matches: 16. Germline assignment: CDR1 MGHRA and CDR2 YSYEKL. This CDR3 has 19 amino acids. The CDR3 loop reads CASSLYSPGQGARGQPQHF. The DNA of the CDR3 is TGCGCCAGCAGCCTCTACTCGCCGGGACAGGGGGCGCGTGGTCAGCCCCAGCATTTT.

This chain uses TRBV6-5 with TRBJ2-1; D possibly corresponds to TRBD2 (7 bases). The CDR3 contains 16 residues. Germline CDR1 and CDR2: MNHEY and SVGAGI. V was pared by 0 bases and J by 5 bases, with 14 bases between. CDR3 DNA: TGTGCCAGCAGTTACTCGAGCGGGACACTGGACAATGAGCAGTTCTTC. It specifies CASSYSSGTLDNEQFF.

In the case of this clonotype: The CDR3 carries no conserved terminal phenylalanine or tryptophan, so it likely arises from a read error. V and J are TRBV27 and TRBJ2-5; TRBD1 or TRBD2 may be the D gene (5 bases each). This CDR3 has 15 amino acids. Trimming left V 0 bases short and J 3 bases short, with 11 bases between. The germline V gene has CDR1 MNHEY and CDR2 SMNVEV (reference sequence). CDR3 in amino acids: CASSLSTGAEETQYL. CDR3 DNA: TGTGCCAGCAGTTTATCCACCGGGGCAGAAGAGACCCAGTACTTA.

This clonotype was counted at least ten times. The chain employs TRBV5-4 and TRBJ2-1; D perhaps matches TRBD2 (6 bases). This CDR3 is 14 amino acids long. Per the germline V gene, CDR1 is SGHNT and CDR2 is YYREEE (reference sequence). V gave up 5 bases and J gave up 7 bases, with 16 bases separating them. CDR3 loop: CASRLWGGKNEQFF. CDR3 DNA: TGTGCCAGCAGATTATGGGGCGGGAAGAATGAGCAGTTCTTC.

The V gene is TRBV5-1, the J gene TRBJ1-1; 9 bases are shared with TRBD1. Germline-derived CDR1 and CDR2 are SGHRS and YFSETQ. The CDR3 covers 15 residues. Losses at the gene ends were 4 bases for V and 3 bases for J; bases not matched to a gene: 7. The CDR3 spells CASSLRQGVDTEAFF. The CDR3 region has the DNA TGCGCCAGCAGCCTCCGACAGGGGGTAGACACTGAAGCTTTCTTT.

This clonotype appeared a few times. A junction boundary mismatches the germline segment, possibly from a read error. The chain has TRBV13 and TRBJ1-1, with 9 bases lining up with TRBD1. The CDR3 covers 17 residues. Germline CDR1 PRHDT, CDR2 FYEKMQ (reference sequence). The CDR3 loop reads CASSLGGVGTGTTEAFF. CDR3 DNA: TGTGCCAGCAGCCTAGGGGGGGTCGGGACAGGGACAACTGAAGCTTTCTTT.

This clonotype has ten or more counts. This chain joins TRBV24-1 and TRBJ1-2; D not certain. The CDR3 runs to 14 residues. V lost 2 bases to trimming and J lost 10 bases, with 16 bases between them. Per the germline V gene, CDR1 is KGHDR and CDR2 is SFDVKD. The CDR3 DNA reads as TGTGCCACCAGTGATTCCGGGAAGAAGGGTACCTACACCTTC. Residues: CATSDSGKKGTYTF.

The rearrangement uses TRBV5-4 and TRBJ2-4; TRBD1 aligns across 10 bases. The J segment lost 4 bases and the V segment lost 7 bases, leaving 5 bases of the junction unmatched. CDR1 SGHNT and CDR2 YYREEE come from the germline V gene (reference sequence). The CDR3 loop spans 14 amino acids. The CDR3, as DNA: TGTGCCAGCTGGGACAGGGGTTTGAAAAACATTCAGTACTTC. Amino acids: CASWDRGLKNIQYF.

The chain couples TRBV9 to TRBJ1-5; D unresolved. The CDR3 spans 11 residues. The V gene lost 5 bases and the J gene lost 8 bases, with 8 bases spanning the gap. CDR1 is SGDLS, CDR2 YYNGEE, per germline. CDR3 region: CASSLTEPQHF. DNA of the CDR3: TGTGCCAGCAGTCTAACGGAGCCCCAGCATTTT.

The rearrangement links TRBV5-1 to TRBJ2-1; 8 bases are a match to TRBD2. The CDR3 totals 14 residues. CDR1 SGHRS and CDR2 YFSETQ come from the germline V gene. Germline trimming cut 4 bases from V and 6 bases from J; bases unmatched to any gene: 6. The CDR3 nucleotides are TGCGCCAGCAGCCCGTGGACTAGCCCCAATGAGCAGTTCTTC. Translating it yields CASSPWTSPNEQFF.

This chain links TRBV6-6 with TRBJ1-2; D remains ambiguous. The CDR3 extends over 15 amino acids. Looked up from germline, CDR1 is MNHNY and CDR2 is SVGAGI (reference sequence). Trimming cost V 0 bases and J 4 bases, with 12 bases left between them. Here the CDR3 reads CASSYSADGLYGYTF. The CDR3 DNA reads TGTGCCAGCAGTTACTCTGCCGACGGGCTCTATGGCTACACCTTC.

This clonotype was counted ten times or more. V gene TRBV7-9 combines with J gene TRBJ1-2; D might be TRBD1 (5 bases). The germline V gene encodes CDR1 SEHNR and CDR2 FQNEAQ (reference sequence). This CDR3 comprises 12 residues. V lost 5 bases and J 12 bases, leaving 16 bases between the germline ends. The CDR3 bases are TGTGCCAGCAGCCCTGGGACGGGACCTCACACCTTC. It codes for CASSPGTGPHTF.

This clonotype was seen ten or more times. The chain combines TRBV6-5 with TRBJ2-3; D perhaps matches TRBD1 (5 bases). In germline, CDR1 is MNHEY, CDR2 SVGAGI. V gave up 4 bases and J gave up 3 bases, with 11 bases separating them. This CDR3 has 14 amino acids. CDR3 DNA sequence: TGTGCCAGCAGTTCATGGGGCTTGACAGATACGCAGTATTTT. Amino acids: CASSSWGLTDTQYF.

Only a few counts were recorded for this clonotype. The V call is TRBV15, the J call TRBJ2-5, with a possible D match to TRBD2 (5 bases). V lost 1 base to trimming and J lost 4 bases, with 13 bases between them. The length of the CDR3 is 15 residues. Looked up from germline, CDR1 is LNHNV and CDR2 is YYDKDF (reference sequence). CDR3 in amino acids: CATSRGGFAGETQYF. In DNA form, the CDR3 reads TGTGCCACCAGCAGAGGCGGGTTTGCGGGAGAGACCCAGTACTTC.

This clonotype has more than one count but fewer than ten. The rearrangement uses TRBV25-1 and TRBJ2-7; tentatively, D is TRBD1 or TRBD2 (5 bases each). CDR3 length: 14 residues. The V end lost 6 bases, the J end lost 2 bases, and 14 bases lay between the germline ends. CDR1 MGHDK and CDR2 SYGVNS come from the germline V gene. The CDR3 is CASRGPGPAYEQYF. The CDR3 region has the DNA TGTGCCAGCAGGGGACCTGGCCCGGCCTACGAGCAGTACTTC.

This chain links TRBV9 with TRBJ2-3; D is possibly TRBD2 (7 bases). Trimming shortened V by 4 bases and J by 4 bases, and 19 bases separated the two germline ends. The CDR3 spans 16 residues. Germline CDR1 SGDLS, CDR2 YYNGEE. The CDR3 loop reads CASSYEGGGIADTQYF. DNA of the CDR3: TGTGCCAGCAGCTATGAGGGGGGGGGGATCGCAGATACGCAGTATTTT.